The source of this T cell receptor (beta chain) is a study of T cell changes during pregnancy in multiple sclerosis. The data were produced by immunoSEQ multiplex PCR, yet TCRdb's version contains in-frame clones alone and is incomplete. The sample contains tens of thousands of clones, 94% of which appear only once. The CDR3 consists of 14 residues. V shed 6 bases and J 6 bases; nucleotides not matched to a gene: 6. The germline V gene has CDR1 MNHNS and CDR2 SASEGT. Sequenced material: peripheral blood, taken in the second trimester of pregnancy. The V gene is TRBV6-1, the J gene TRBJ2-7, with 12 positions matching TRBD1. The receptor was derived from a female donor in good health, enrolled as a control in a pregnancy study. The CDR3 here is CASSPGTGGIEQYF. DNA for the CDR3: TGTGCCAGCAGCCCCGGGACAGGGGGCATCGAGCAGTACTTC.